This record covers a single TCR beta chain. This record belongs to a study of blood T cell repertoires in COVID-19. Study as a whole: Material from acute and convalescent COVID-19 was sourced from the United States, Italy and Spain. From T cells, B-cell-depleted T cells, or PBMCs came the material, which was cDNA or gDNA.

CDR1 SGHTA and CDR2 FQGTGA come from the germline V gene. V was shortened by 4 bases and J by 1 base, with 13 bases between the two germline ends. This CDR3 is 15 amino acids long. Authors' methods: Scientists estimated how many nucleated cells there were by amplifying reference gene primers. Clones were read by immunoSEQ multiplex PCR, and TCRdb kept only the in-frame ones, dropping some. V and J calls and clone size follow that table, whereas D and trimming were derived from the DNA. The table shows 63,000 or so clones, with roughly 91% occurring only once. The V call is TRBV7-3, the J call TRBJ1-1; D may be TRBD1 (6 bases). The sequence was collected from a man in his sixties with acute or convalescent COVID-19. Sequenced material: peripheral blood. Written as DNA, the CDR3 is TGTGCCAGCAGCTCCAAGGGGGGGTCGAACACTGAAGCTTTCTTT. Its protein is CASSSKGGSNTEAFF.